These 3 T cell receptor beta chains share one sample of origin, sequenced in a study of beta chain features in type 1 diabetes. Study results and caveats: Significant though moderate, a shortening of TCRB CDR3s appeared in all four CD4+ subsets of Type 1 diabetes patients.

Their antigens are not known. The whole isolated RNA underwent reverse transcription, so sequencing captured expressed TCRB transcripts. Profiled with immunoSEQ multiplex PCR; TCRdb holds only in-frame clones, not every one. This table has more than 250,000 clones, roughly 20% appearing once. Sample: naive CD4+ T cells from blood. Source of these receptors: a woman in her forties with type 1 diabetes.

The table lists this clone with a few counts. This CDR3 reads CASSQARGGPPYEKLFF. The CDR3 bases are TGCGCCAGCAGCCAAGCGAGGGGAGGGCCGCCCTATGAAAAACTGTTTTTT. This sequence joins TRBV4-1 and TRBJ1-4, with D perhaps TRBD1 (5 bases). V was cut by 1 base and J by 6 bases, with 18 bases left in between. Germline V gives CDR1 MGHRA, CDR2 YSYEKL. The CDR3 sequence is 17 residues long.

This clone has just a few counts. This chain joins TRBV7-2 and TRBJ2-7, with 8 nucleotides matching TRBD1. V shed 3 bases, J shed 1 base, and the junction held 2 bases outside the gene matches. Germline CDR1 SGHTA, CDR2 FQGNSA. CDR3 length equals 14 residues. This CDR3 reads CASSFQGASYEQYF. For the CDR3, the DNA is TGTGCCAGCAGCTTTCAGGGGGCTTCCTACGAGCAGTACTTC.

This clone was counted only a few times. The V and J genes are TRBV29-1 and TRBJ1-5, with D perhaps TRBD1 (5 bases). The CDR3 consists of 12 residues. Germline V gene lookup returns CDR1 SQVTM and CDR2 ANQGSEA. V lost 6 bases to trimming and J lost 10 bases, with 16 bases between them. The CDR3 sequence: CSVGGDLLPQHF. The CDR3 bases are TGCAGCGTCGGAGGGGACCTCCTTCCCCAGCATTTT.